Listed below are T cell receptor beta chains from one sample, sequenced in a study of CD8+ T cells in alopecia areata. Assay: immunoSEQ multiplex PCR; the TCRdb copy retains only in-frame clones and omits some. The table lists almost 35,000 clones, roughly half of them singletons, with around 38% in the top ten. Sequenced sample: NKG2D-high CD8+ T cells sorted from blood. The source is a human donor with alopecia areata. The CDR3 runs from the conserved cysteine through the conserved F or W. A D gene is named only where the DNA matches it firmly. Only part of the rows carry a size: once, few, many, or a class if the clone is expanded.

D: -
size: -
J: TRBJ2-5
length: 14
V: TRBV9
CDR3: CASSAGGVQETQYF
DNA: TGTGCCAGCAGCGCCGGCGGGGTCCAAGAGACCCAGTACTTC

D: TRBD1
size: once
J: TRBJ2-5
length: 15
V: TRBV7-2
CDR3: CASSLSTTGVETQYF
DNA: TGTGCCAGCAGCTTATCGACCACAGGGGTGGAGACCCAGTACTTC

D: -
size: -
J: TRBJ2-1
length: 16
V: TRBV7-3
CDR3: CASSHLSESSYNEQFF
DNA: TGTGCCAGCAGTCACCTTAGCGAGAGCTCCTACAATGAGCAGTTCTTC

D: -
size: -
J: TRBJ2-7
length: 13
V: TRBV27
CDR3: CASSLSPRNEQYF
DNA: TGTGCCAGCAGTTTATCTCCCAGGAACGAGCAGTACTTC

D: TRBD1
size: large
J: TRBJ1-6
length: 18
V: TRBV7-9
CDR3: CASSSHTGEGGLGSPLHF
DNA: TGTGCCAGCAGTTCCCATACAGGGGAAGGCGGTTTGGGGTCACCCCTCCACTTT

D: -
size: many
J: TRBJ2-1
length: 12
V: TRBV7-9
CDR3: CASSLGHNEQFF
DNA: TGTGCCAGCAGCTTAGGGCACAATGAGCAGTTCTTC

D: -
size: -
J: TRBJ2-7
length: 15
V: TRBV7-6
CDR3: CASSFRDFGSYEQYF
DNA: TGTGCCAGCAGCTTCCGGGACTTTGGCTCCTACGAGCAGTACTTC

D: -
size: -
J: TRBJ1-2
length: 14
V: TRBV5-1
CDR3: CASSLRGSPHGYTF
DNA: TGCGCCAGCAGCTTGAGGGGCAGCCCGCATGGCTACACCTTC

D: -
size: -
J: TRBJ2-3
length: 15
V: TRBV4-1
CDR3: CASSQVVGGGDTQYF
DNA: TGCGCCAGCAGCCAAGTAGTAGGGGGTGGAGATACGCAGTATTTT

D: -
size: -
J: TRBJ2-7
length: 13
V: TRBV19
CDR3: CASSIMGLAEQYF
DNA: TGTGCCAGTAGTATAATGGGATTGGCCGAGCAGTACTTC

D: -
size: -
J: TRBJ2-7
length: 13
V: TRBV7-8
CDR3: CASSPGRTYEQYF
DNA: TGTGCCAGCAGCCCTGGACGGACCTACGAGCAGTACTTC

D: -
size: -
J: TRBJ1-2
length: 15
V: TRBV4-3
CDR3: CASSPDWGANYGYTF
DNA: TGCGCCAGCAGCCCTGACTGGGGGGCTAACTATGGCTACACCTTC

D: TRBD2
size: -
J: TRBJ2-1
length: 15
V: TRBV5-4
CDR3: CASSSGLAGALEQFF
DNA: TGTGCCAGCAGCTCCGGACTAGCGGGAGCCCTTGAGCAGTTCTTC

D: -
size: -
J: TRBJ2-7
length: 12
V: TRBV4-1
CDR3: CASSQDRLEQYF
DNA: TGCGCCAGCAGCCAAGACCGACTCGAGCAGTACTTC

D: -
size: -
J: TRBJ2-7
length: 14
V: TRBV28
CDR3: CASSLEGTGYEQYF
DNA: TGTGCCAGCAGTTTGGAGGGCACTGGCTACGAGCAGTACTTC

D: TRBD1
size: -
J: TRBJ2-7
length: 14
V: TRBV2
CDR3: CASSAQDRVYEQYF
DNA: TGTGCCAGCAGTGCTCAGGACAGGGTCTACGAGCAGTACTTC

D: TRBD1
size: -
J: TRBJ1-1
length: 15
V: TRBV27
CDR3: CASSLDGQVNTEAFF
DNA: TGTGCCAGCAGCCTCGATGGACAGGTGAACACTGAAGCTTTCTTT

D: TRBD1
size: -
J: TRBJ2-1
length: 15
V: TRBV2
CDR3: CASSERRQGSGEQFF
DNA: TGTGCCAGCAGTGAAAGGCGACAGGGGTCCGGTGAGCAGTTCTTC

D: TRBD1
size: -
J: TRBJ2-4
length: 18
V: TRBV7-2
CDR3: CASSLNSGTGYPKNIQYF
DNA: TGTGCCAGCAGCCTCAACTCCGGGACAGGGTATCCCAAAAACATTCAGTACTTC

D: TRBD1
size: -
J: TRBJ2-7
length: 15
V: TRBV7-3
CDR3: CASSAKGQGVREQYF
DNA: TGTGCCAGCAGCGCAAAGGGACAGGGAGTGCGCGAGCAGTACTTC

D: -
size: -
J: TRBJ2-3
length: 15
V: TRBV6-6
CDR3: CASSYAGGGTDTQYF
DNA: TGTGCCAGCAGTTACGCGGGTGGGGGCACAGATACGCAGTATTTT

D: -
size: -
J: TRBJ2-7
length: 16
V: TRBV27
CDR3: CASTRSGTRSSYEQYF
DNA: TGTGCCAGCACCCGGAGCGGGACAAGGTCCTCCTACGAGCAGTACTTC

D: -
size: -
J: TRBJ2-7
length: 13
V: TRBV5-6
CDR3: CASSLGPGGEQYF
DNA: TGTGCCAGCAGCTTGGGCCCTGGGGGCGAGCAGTACTTC

D: -
size: -
J: TRBJ2-7
length: 15
V: TRBV4-1
CDR3: CASSQERALSYEQYF
DNA: TGTGCCAGCAGCCAAGAACGGGCCCTCTCCTACGAGCAGTACTTC

D: -
size: -
J: TRBJ1-2
length: 14
V: TRBV9
CDR3: CASSVGDTNYGYTF
DNA: TGTGCCAGCAGCGTAGGTGACACCAACTATGGCTACACCTTC

D: -
size: few
J: TRBJ2-7
length: 11
V: TRBV6-1
CDR3: CASRAGVEQYF
DNA: TGTGCCAGCAGGGCAGGGGTCGAGCAGTACTTC

D: -
size: few
J: TRBJ2-5
length: 15
V: TRBV15
CDR3: CATSRKRVNQETQYF
DNA: TGTGCCACCAGCCGAAAGCGGGTGAACCAAGAGACCCAGTACTTC

D: TRBD2
size: few
J: TRBJ2-6
length: 16
V: TRBV4-2
CDR3: CASSPLGGTGANVLTF
DNA: TGTGCCAGCAGCCCGCTCGGGGGGACTGGGGCCAACGTCCTGACTTTC

D: TRBD1
size: -
J: TRBJ2-5
length: 16
V: TRBV25-1
CDR3: CASSEWGRGHQETQYF
DNA: TGTGCCAGCAGTGAATGGGGCAGGGGGCACCAAGAGACCCAGTACTTC

D: -
size: -
J: TRBJ2-7
length: 14
V: TRBV27
CDR3: CASIQSTGSYEQYF
DNA: TGTGCCAGCATTCAATCGACGGGCTCCTACGAGCAGTACTTC

D: -
size: -
J: TRBJ2-7
length: 13
V: TRBV11-2
CDR3: CASSSTGRYEQYF
DNA: TGTGCCAGCAGCTCTACTGGTCGGTACGAGCAGTACTTC

D: TRBD1
size: -
J: TRBJ1-2
length: 15
V: TRBV4-3
CDR3: CASSQDRTGFDGYTF
DNA: TGCGCCAGCAGCCAAGATAGGACAGGGTTTGATGGCTACACCTTC

D: TRBD1
size: -
J: TRBJ1-4
length: 14
V: TRBV5-6
CDR3: CASSPGQGTEKLFF
DNA: TGTGCCAGCAGCCCGGGACAGGGGACTGAAAAACTGTTTTTT

D: -
size: -
J: TRBJ2-3
length: 11
V: TRBV6-6
CDR3: CASSGSDTQYF
DNA: TGTGCCAGCAGCGGTTCGGATACGCAGTATTTT

D: -
size: few
J: TRBJ2-1
length: 14
V: TRBV5-4
CDR3: CASSPGTDDNEQFF
DNA: TGTGCCAGCAGCCCAGGGACGGATGACAATGAGCAGTTCTTC

D: -
size: -
J: TRBJ1-5
length: 18
V: TRBV21-1
CDR3: CASSKARGIEHNNQPQHF
DNA: TGTGCCAGCAGCAAAGCTCGGGGTATAGAACACAACAATCAGCCCCAGCATTTT

D: -
size: few
J: TRBJ2-6
length: 15
V: TRBV7-2
CDR3: CASSQVTPGANVLTF
DNA: TGTGCCAGCAGCCAAGTCACTCCTGGGGCCAACGTCCTGACTTTC